This paragraph covers one T cell receptor beta chain sequence. The PCR employed 60 Vbeta primers together with 13 Jbeta primers. Repertoires were generated with immunoSEQ multiplex PCR, while TCRdb's copy carries only in-frame clones and drops some. This table holds 170,000 or so clones, roughly 78% found once. The data are from a study of cytomegalovirus exposure and HLA in healthy donors. This clonotype was obtained from a boy aged 5-17 years in good health and CMV-seronegative. The specimen sequenced was PBMCs.

This CDR3 reads CASSHTPGLSDNEQFF. CDR3 DNA sequence: TGTGCCAGCAGTCATACACCGGGACTATCTGACAATGAGCAGTTCTTC. The chain is built from TRBV7-6 and TRBJ2-1; 7 bases agree with TRBD2. From germline, CDR1 is SGHVS and CDR2 FNYEAQ. The CDR3 extends over 16 amino acids. V trimming: 6 bases; J trimming: 5 bases; junction bases outside the gene matches: 13.